What follows describes a single TCR beta chain. There is no known antigen for this receptor. No base-level quality is on record; no much larger clone is a single base apart. Unmatched junction bases come to 6, with V trimmed by 5 bases and J by 6 bases. From a lookup of the germline V gene, CDR1 and CDR2 are SGHAT and FQNNGV. From its cysteine to its phenylalanine, the CDR3 spans 13 amino acids. The sequence is cut down to CDR3 DNA, 39 bases in frame from base 1. The sample comes from a study of blood T cell repertoires in COVID-19 (dated by TCRdb to 2020 to 2022). About the investigation overall: Samples from collaborators originated in the United States, Italy and Spain and spanned both the acute and convalescent phases of COVID-19. The material from the prospective study consisted of cDNA or gDNA derived from T cells, B-cell-depleted T cells, or PBMCs. Deeply sampled blood TCRbeta repertoires from subjects exposed to, actively infected with, or recovered from COVID-19 were included in the dataset. A freely available public database, intended as a resource for researchers studying the immune response to SARS-CoV-2, is where the repertoires were released. The samples were drawn from the first 160 participants of the ongoing ImmuneRACE study and from more than 1,000 subjects provided by 6 global collaborators. Sample metadata almost always included a de-identified subject ID, COVID-19 status, age in years and sex. Where available, HLA class I and class II types were taken from metadata supplied by the sample provider and were not determined by assay-based typing.

Study-level results and caveats: The amount of clinical and demographic metadata varied by source and participant and was provided uncurated.

Whole blood was collected in K2EDTA tubes by collaborating institutions according to the institutions' own protocols. For TCRbeta analysis, collaborators shipped samples as frozen whole blood, isolated PBMCs, or DNA extracted from either of those sample types. The immunoSEQ Assay, a bias-controlled multiplex PCR, was used to amplify TCRbeta CDR3 regions from genomic DNA. The original methods were these. The number of nucleated cells in each sample was estimated from the amplification of reference gene primers within the assay. Sequence reads were collapsed and filtered to measure the absolute abundance of every unique TCRbeta CDR3 rearrangement. For each sample, productive Simpson clonality was calculated by taking the square root of Simpson's diversity index across productive rearrangements. Imported from immuneACCESS, the table was reduced by TCRdb to in-frame sequences with V and J called. These copies leave out some clones; in studies compared against another copy, an unresolved V gene accounts for under half, and the cause of the remainder is not known. The V and J calls and the clone size are those of that table, but D and trimming were determined from the DNA. In this sample the table shows a few hundred thousand clones, more than 85% of which occur a single time. Of the sample, around 0.8% is held by the ten largest clones.

In this chain, TRBV11-2 is recombined with TRBJ1-2, with 7 central nucleotides matching TRBD1. The clonotype comes from a man aged 25-45 years with acute or convalescent COVID-19. The specimen sequenced was peripheral blood. The nucleotide sequence reads TGTGCCAGCAGCGCGGGACAGCTAAATGGCTACACCTTC. Translated, this is CASSAGQLNGYTF.